Presented here are 19 T cell receptor beta chains from one specimen sequenced in a study of graft-versus-host responses after intestinal transplantation. Produced via immunoSEQ multiplex PCR; TCRdb's table is partial and in-frame only. The table shows roughly 25,000 clones, with approximately 40% occurring only once. Sample: alloreactive CD4+ T cells from a mixed lymphocyte reaction culture, taken before intestinal transplant. Described subset: CFSE-low proliferating T cells sorted from approximately 6-day pre-transplant mixed lymphocyte reaction (GvH or HvG direction). The origin of the receptors is a human patient who received an intestinal transplant.

This clone was found a few times. This chain links TRBV5-1 with TRBJ2-3; TRBD2 is a possible D gene (7 bases). Germline V CDR1 and CDR2: SGHRS, YFSETQ. The V and J ends lost 1 base and 0 bases respectively, with 12 bases between them. The CDR3 is made up of 16 amino acids. The CDR3 bases are TGCGCCAGCAGCTTGACGACGGGGGGCAGCACAGATACGCAGTATTTT. Translated, it gives CASSLTTGGSTDTQYF.

This clone was detected only a few times. The rearrangement joins TRBV21-1 to TRBJ2-7; the DNA was not used to check the table's D call, TRBD1. TRBV21-1 is described as a pseudogene. This CDR3 has 12 amino acids. The CDR3 nucleotides read TGTGCCAGCAGCAGGCTTGGCTACGAGCAGTACTTC. This encodes CASSRLGYEQYF.

The chain employs TRBV5-6 and TRBJ2-1; D ambiguous. The CDR3 sequence is 13 residues long. The V gene's germline CDR1 is SGHDT and CDR2 YYEEEE. Trimming cost V 0 bases and J 4 bases, with 5 bases left between them. The CDR3 DNA is TGTGCCAGCAGCTTGGTGAGGTACAATGAGCAGTTCTTC. This encodes CASSLVRYNEQFF.

The CDR3 loop reads CASTWAGVYEQFF. The DNA of the CDR3 is TGTGCCAGCACCTGGGCGGGGGTCTATGAGCAGTTCTTC. This rearrangement joins TRBV5-8 to TRBJ2-1; 7 bases agree with TRBD2. The trim removed 6 bases at V and 8 bases at J, leaving 8 bases unmatched. Germline V lookup: CDR1 SGHTS, CDR2 YDEGEE. CDR3 size: 13 residues.

This clone was counted a few times. As DNA, the CDR3 is TGTGCCAGCAGGCCCCCAGGGGGCTATGGCTACACCTTC. Translating gives CASRPPGGYGYTF. The chain uses TRBV6-5 and TRBJ1-2; 7 nucleotides align to TRBD1. CDR3 length: 13 residues. V shed 6 bases, J shed 4 bases, and the junction held 5 bases outside the gene matches. Germline V gene lookup returns CDR1 MNHEY and CDR2 SVGAGI.

The V and J genes are TRBV5-4 and TRBJ2-6; D might be TRBD2 (5 bases). Germline CDR1 is SGHNT and CDR2 is YYREEE (reference sequence). The V end was cut by 4 bases, the J end by 4 bases, with 12 bases between. This CDR3 has 15 amino acids. This CDR3 reads CASSLDLAGANVLTF. Here the CDR3 DNA reads TGTGCCAGCAGCCTGGACCTAGCCGGGGCCAACGTCCTGACTTTC.

CDR3 DNA sequence: TGCGCCAGCAGCGTATCACAGGGGAGCGGCTATGGCTACACCTTC. This sequence encodes CASSVSQGSGYGYTF. The genes are TRBV5-1 and TRBJ1-2; 7 bases align to TRBD1. CDR1 is SGHRS and CDR2 is YFSETQ in the germline V gene. This CDR3 spans 15 amino acids. V shed 4 bases, J shed 4 bases, and the junction held 10 bases outside the gene matches. Filled out from reference TRBV5-1 and TRBJ1-2, the complete variable domain reads KAGVTQTPRYLIKTRGQQVTLSCSPISGHRSVSWYQQTPGQGLQFLFEYFSETQRNKGNFPGRFSGRQFSNSRSEMNVSTLELGDSALYLCASSVSQGSGYGYTFGSGTRLTVV.

The chain recombines TRBV5-1 with TRBJ2-7, with TRBD1 matching over 8 bases. Germline CDR1 and CDR2: SGHRS and YFSETQ. Germline trimming cut 0 bases from V and 2 bases from J; bases unmatched to any gene: 7. The CDR3 is made up of 16 amino acids. CDR3 nucleotides: TGCGCCAGCAGCTTGGGGCGTAACAGGGGGGCCTACGAGCAGTACTTC. Encoded protein: CASSLGRNRGAYEQYF.

This clone has more than one count but fewer than ten. This chain uses TRBV5-4 with TRBJ2-3; D ambiguous. Looked up from germline, CDR1 is SGHNT and CDR2 is YYREEE (reference sequence). With 2 bases removed from V and 1 base from J, the gap between germline ends came to 14 bases. The CDR3 sequence is 16 residues long. CDR3 DNA sequence: TGTGCCAGCAGCTTAGAGTTTCTAGGTGGCACAGATACGCAGTATTTT. It encodes CASSLEFLGGTDTQYF. The full variable domain, completed using reference TRBV5-4 and TRBJ2-3, is ETGVTQSPTHLIKTRGQQVTLRCSSQSGHNTVSWYQQALGQGPQFIFQYYREEENGRGNFPPRFSGLQFPNYSSELNVNALELDDSALYLCASSLEFLGGTDTQYFGPGTRLTVL.

The chain employs TRBV7-2 and TRBJ1-1; D gene ambiguous. The V gene lost 5 bases and the J gene lost 7 bases, with 20 bases spanning the gap. Looked up from germline, CDR1 is SGHTA and CDR2 is FQGNSA. The CDR3 extends over 15 amino acids. The CDR3 DNA sequence: TGTGCCAGCAGCCAGCGGGGAGGGCAAAACCGTGAAGCTTTCTTT. This sequence encodes CASSQRGGQNREAFF.

The rearrangement joins TRBV19 to TRBJ1-2; 12 bases fit TRBD1. The CDR3 runs 14 residues. Trimming cost V 8 bases and J 7 bases; bases outside gene matches: 8. CDR1 is LNHDA and CDR2 is SQIVND in the germline V gene (reference sequence). Written as DNA, the CDR3 is TGTGCCAGTGACCCGGGACAGGGGGCTGGTGGCTACACCTTC. It yields the protein CASDPGQGAGGYTF.

This clone has more than one count but fewer than ten. The J gene is TRBJ1-6, the V gene TRBV30; tentatively, D is TRBD1 (6 bases). The CDR3 is 14 amino acids. The V gene lost 0 bases and the J gene lost 10 bases, with 13 bases spanning the gap. Germline loops: CDR1 GTSNPN, CDR2 SVGIG (reference sequence). The DNA of the CDR3 is TGTGCCTGGAGTGTACGCAGGGGCCCCTCACCCCTCCACTTT. This encodes CAWSVRRGPSPLHF. The full variable domain, completed using reference TRBV30 and TRBJ1-6, is SQTIHQWPATLVQPVGSPLSLECTVEGTSNPNLYWYRQAAGRGLQLLFYSVGIGQISSEVPQNLSASRPQDRQFILSSKKLLLSDSGFYLCAWSVRRGPSPLHFGNGTRLTVT.

This rearrangement joins TRBV7-6 to TRBJ1-4; TRBD1 might be the D (5 bases). The CDR3 is 14 amino acids. Germline loops: CDR1 SGHVS, CDR2 FNYEAQ. Trimming took off 3 bases at V and 7 bases at J, with 12 bases between the two ends. CDR3 residues: CASSFTGKGEKLFF. The CDR3 nucleotides read TGTGCCAGCAGCTTTACAGGAAAGGGTGAAAAACTGTTTTTT.

The chain combines TRBV6-6 with TRBJ1-2, with D possibly TRBD1 on 5 matching bases. There are 14 residues in the CDR3. Germline loops: CDR1 MNHNY, CDR2 SVGAGI (reference sequence). The V gene lost 5 bases and the J gene lost 4 bases, with 14 bases spanning the gap. The CDR3 here is CASSTWTPLYGYTF. Written as DNA, the CDR3 is TGTGCCAGCAGTACCTGGACACCGCTCTATGGCTACACCTTC.

The chain couples TRBV28 to TRBJ2-7; 8 bases agree with TRBD2. V gave up 1 base and J gave up 1 base; unmatched junction bases: 3. Germline loops: CDR1 MDHEN, CDR2 SYDVKM. The CDR3 length is 15 residues. The CDR3 nucleotides are TGTGCCAGCAGTTTATATGGCGGGAGGTCCTACGAGCAGTACTTC. Its protein is CASSLYGGRSYEQYF.

The sample holds a few counts of this clone. This sequence joins TRBV11-3 and TRBJ2-7, with TRBD1 matching over 8 bases. The CDR3 loop spans 16 amino acids. With 2 bases clipped from V and 4 bases from J, the junction kept 10 bases outside the gene matches. CDR1 and CDR2 from the germline V gene are SGHNT and YENEEA. CDR3 protein: CASSLHPGQGAYEQYF. Here the CDR3 DNA reads TGTGCCAGCAGCTTACACCCTGGACAGGGAGCGTACGAGCAGTACTTC.

The chain uses TRBV5-1 and TRBJ1-1; D is undetermined. The CDR3 extends over 12 amino acids. Germline V gene sequence: CDR1 SGHRS, CDR2 YFSETQ. V was cut by 2 bases and J by 2 bases, with 4 bases left in between. The CDR3 DNA follows: TGCGCCAGCAGCTTCAGTAACACTGAAGCTTTCTTT. Translation: CASSFSNTEAFF.

The rearrangement uses TRBV5-5 and TRBJ1-2; no definite D call. The CDR3 has 16 residues. The V gene lost 1 base and the J gene lost 8 bases, with 21 bases spanning the gap. Germline values: CDR1 SGHKS, CDR2 YYEKEE (reference sequence). CDR3 protein: CASSLSLGRIVEGYTF. CDR3 coding DNA: TGTGCCAGCAGCTTGAGTTTGGGCAGGATAGTAGAGGGCTACACCTTC.

This clone has a handful of counts. The chain's CDR3 is CSVEDGTAGNQPQHF. CDR3 coding DNA: TGCAGCGTTGAAGACGGGACAGCGGGCAATCAGCCCCAGCATTTT. The chain couples TRBV29-1 to TRBJ1-5; 7 nucleotides agree with TRBD1. V dropped 0 bases and J dropped 2; count of bases not matched to a gene: 4. Germline CDR1 and CDR2: SQVTM and ANQGSEA. The CDR3 has 15 residues.